There are many counts of the clone carrying this T cell receptor (beta chain). Its antigen is as yet unknown. The read ends 3 residues before the CDR3 terminus; that terminus is restored from the germline J gene. The data are from a study of T cell clonality in common variable immunodeficiency. Study-wide results and caveats: TCRbeta clonality was increased in CVID versus healthy controls. Reportedly, TCR beta sequences from common variable immunodeficiency showed fewer deletions and N-nucleotide insertions. Repertoire-complication correlations in CVID were limited by patient heterogeneity.

Clones were read by immunoSEQ multiplex PCR, and TCRdb kept only the in-frame ones, dropping some. The specimen gives approximately 50,000 clones without singletons; the ten biggest hold roughly 0.83%. Germline CDR1 and CDR2: WNHNN and SYGVQD (reference sequence). The ends were cut back, 5 bases at V and 6 bases at J, with 19 bases in the middle. This CDR3 contains 16 residues. Caucasian heritage predominated among both patients and controls. The origin of this receptor is a person aged 18 to 70 in good health. The chain uses TRBV10-1 and TRBJ2-2; a weak D match, TRBD1 (5 bases). Input material: peripheral blood mononuclear cells. The CDR3 reads CASSTYARGRAGELFF. The DNA read from the CDR3 is TGCGCCAGCAGTACCTATGCCCGAGGCAGGGCCGGGGAG.